The next 10 T cell receptor beta chains were all read from a single sample in a study of blood T cell repertoires in COVID-19. Data came from immunoSEQ multiplex PCR; TCRdb stores just in-frame clones and leaves some out. Among under 250,000 clones listed, 65% to 85% were seen once. Sequenced: peripheral blood. Receptor source: a woman in her fifties or sixties with acute or convalescent COVID-19.

This chain uses TRBV5-1 with TRBJ1-4, with D unclear. The CDR3 totals 15 residues. Germline V gene sequence: CDR1 SGHRS, CDR2 YFSETQ. V was shortened by 0 bases and J by 0 bases, with 6 bases between the two germline ends. Written as DNA, the CDR3 is TGCGCCAGCAGCTTGGTAGCGGCAACTAATGAAAAACTGTTTTTT. Amino acid sequence: CASSLVAATNEKLFF. The full variable domain, completed using reference TRBV5-1 and TRBJ1-4, is KAGVTQTPRYLIKTRGQQVTLSCSPISGHRSVSWYQQTPGQGLQFLFEYFSETQRNKGNFPGRFSGRQFSNSRSEMNVSTLELGDSALYLCASSLVAATNEKLFFGSGTQLSVL.

V is TRBV7-8 and J is TRBJ1-6; D call uncertain. V lost 5 bases to trimming and J lost 7 bases, with 12 bases between them. CDR1 is SGHVS and CDR2 is FQNEAQ in the germline V gene. There are 14 residues in the CDR3. CDR3 residues: CASSLLYVNSPLHF. As DNA, the CDR3 is TGTGCCAGCAGCCTTCTATATGTAAATTCACCCCTCCACTTT.

The rearrangement joins TRBV29-1 to TRBJ1-1; D is perhaps TRBD1 (6 bases). There are 13 residues in the CDR3. Trimming removed 7 bases at V and 0 bases at J, with 12 bases between. Germline CDR1 is SQVTM and CDR2 is ANQGSEA. CDR3 protein: CSGTRGMNTEAFF. The CDR3 DNA sequence: TGCAGCGGGACCAGGGGCATGAACACTGAAGCTTTCTTT.

The chain has TRBV4-1 and TRBJ2-3, with TRBD2 matching 12 bases. From germline, CDR1 is MGHRA and CDR2 YSYEKL. The V and J ends lost 0 bases and 5 bases, in that order; junction bases with no gene match: 9. This CDR3 spans 18 amino acids. The CDR3, as DNA: TGCGCCAGCAGCCAAGATTCTCCTAGCGGGGGGGCCAAAGATACGCAGTATTTT. This gives the protein CASSQDSPSGGAKDTQYF.

The chain combines TRBV2 with TRBJ2-1; a possible D gene is TRBD2 (5 bases). This CDR3 comprises 13 residues. CDR1 and CDR2 (germline): SNHLY, FYNNEI. The CDR3 loop is CATGISSYNEQFF. CDR3 DNA sequence: TGTGCGACGGGGATCTCCTCCTACAATGAGCAGTTCTTC.

This chain uses TRBV5-1 with TRBJ2-3; D remains ambiguous. Germline values: CDR1 SGHRS, CDR2 YFSETQ. Trimming removed 2 bases at V and 4 bases at J, with 8 bases between. CDR3 length equals 13 residues. The CDR3 nucleotides read TGCGCCAGCAGCTTAGGTAGCCCAGATACGCAGTATTTT. Translation: CASSLGSPDTQYF.

The V and J genes are TRBV11-2 and TRBJ2-1; a possible D gene is TRBD2 (5 bases). Trimming pared 1 base from V and 6 bases from J, leaving 13 bases between. This CDR3 region has 15 residues. CDR1 is SGHAT, CDR2 FQNNGV, per germline. The CDR3 DNA reads TGTGCCAGCAGCTTAGGTGATACCGGACTCAATGAGCAGTTCTTC. Its translation is CASSLGDTGLNEQFF. Full variable domain (rest looked up from reference TRBV11-2 and TRBJ2-1): EAGVAQSPRYKIIEKRQSVAFWCNPISGHATLYWYQQILGQGPKLLIQFQNNGVVDDSQLPKDRFSAERLKGVDSTLKIQPAKLEDSAVYLCASSLGDTGLNEQFFGPGTRLTVL.

This sequence joins TRBV5-1 and TRBJ2-2, with 7 bases matching TRBD2. The CDR3 length is 17 residues. Germline V gene sequence: CDR1 SGHRS, CDR2 YFSETQ. The trim removed 3 bases at V and 0 bases at J, leaving 8 bases unmatched. CDR3 nucleotide sequence: TGCGCCAGCAGCTCCGAAGCGGGGACTACGAACACCGGGGAGCTGTTTTTT. It translates to CASSSEAGTTNTGELFF.

This clone was seen more than once but under ten times. The rearrangement uses TRBV30 and TRBJ1-6, with 8 bases fitting TRBD1. The germline CDR1 and CDR2 sequences are GTSNPN and SVGIG (reference sequence). The CDR3 length is 15 residues. Unmatched junction bases numbered 5, after V lost 2 bases and J lost 5 bases. This CDR3 reads CAWSSGTGHNSPLHF. Written as DNA, the CDR3 is TGTGCCTGGAGTTCTGGGACAGGCCATAATTCACCCCTCCACTTT. The complete variable domain, with remaining parts taken from reference TRBV30 and TRBJ1-6, reads SQTIHQWPATLVQPVGSPLSLECTVEGTSNPNLYWYRQAAGRGLQLLFYSVGIGQISSEVPQNLSASRPQDRQFILSSKKLLLSDSGFYLCAWSSGTGHNSPLHFGNGTRLTVT.

The chain couples TRBV6-5 to TRBJ1-3; D is uncertain. This CDR3 comprises 14 residues. Looked up from germline, CDR1 is MNHEY and CDR2 is SVGAGI. The V and J ends lost 6 bases and 2 bases respectively, with 11 bases between them. The CDR3 coding sequence is TGTGCCAGCAGCTTGGGAGTAACTGGAAACACCATATATTTT. Translating gives CASSLGVTGNTIYF.